These 28 T cell receptor beta chains came from one sample sequenced in a study of memory CD4+ T cells and cytomegalovirus serostatus (dated by TCRdb to 2018 to 2020). Single viable CD3+CD4+CD8-CD45RO+ cells were sorted as memory CD4+ T cells on a FACSAria II. Libraries came from the immunoSEQ multiplex PCR assay. TCRdb limited this immuneACCESS table to in-frame rearrangements with V and J called. A share of clones is missing; checked studies link under half to unresolved V genes, and the rest is unexplained. The sample profile shows roughly 42,000 clones; around 80% of them were found once. The ten largest clones add up to approximately 0.55% of the sample. The sample comprised memory CD4+ T cells from blood. The receptor set was obtained from an adult in good health and CMV-seronegative.

The rearrangement joins TRBV19 to TRBJ1-3; D gene ambiguous. Germline-derived CDR1 and CDR2 are LNHDA and SQIVND (reference sequence). The V gene lost 1 base and the J gene lost 4 bases, with 8 bases spanning the gap. This CDR3 has 14 residues. The CDR3 loop is CASSIGGIGNTIYF. CDR3 coding DNA: TGTGCCAGTAGTATAGGGGGTATCGGAAACACCATATATTTT.

V gene TRBV11-2 combines with J gene TRBJ1-2; TRBD1 matches 8 bases. V gave up 0 bases and J gave up 7 bases; unmatched junction bases: 1. Germline V lookup: CDR1 SGHAT, CDR2 FQNNGV. The CDR3 has 13 amino acids. The CDR3 nucleotides are TGTGCCAGCAGCTTAGACAGGGGGCCTGGCTACACCTTC. This encodes CASSLDRGPGYTF.

The chain uses TRBV5-1 and TRBJ2-3, with TRBD2 matching 11 bases. The CDR3 loop spans 16 amino acids. Per germline, CDR1 SGHRS and CDR2 YFSETQ. J lost 6 bases, V lost 3 bases, and 9 bases had no gene match. CDR3 protein: CASSSGLAAPSDTQYF. CDR3 nucleotides: TGCGCCAGCAGCTCGGGACTAGCGGCCCCCTCGGATACGCAGTATTTT.

The chain joins TRBV5-6 to TRBJ1-1; D ambiguous. In germline, CDR1 is SGHDT, CDR2 YYEEEE. V lost 4 bases to trimming and J lost 0 bases, with 13 bases between them. This CDR3 region has 15 residues. The chain's CDR3 is CASSIPGGLNTEAFF. In nucleotides, the CDR3 is TGTGCCAGCAGCATCCCCGGAGGATTGAACACTGAAGCTTTCTTT.

This clone was picked up a small number of times. V usage is TRBV10-3 and J usage is TRBJ1-2; 7 bases are shared with TRBD1. V was pared by 8 bases and J by 4 bases, with 16 bases of the junction left unmatched. This CDR3 is built from 16 residues. Germline loops: CDR1 ENHRY, CDR2 SYGVKD. The CDR3 DNA sequence: TGTGCCATCGCAGCGCTGGACAGGCCGCGGGGCTATGGCTACACCTTC. Its protein product is CAIAALDRPRGYGYTF.

The rearrangement links TRBV9 to TRBJ1-2; D gene ambiguous. V lost 4 bases to trimming and J lost 0 bases, with 10 bases between them. Per germline, CDR1 SGDLS and CDR2 YYNGEE. The CDR3 is 14 amino acids. The CDR3 sequence: CASSQELPNYGYTF. DNA of the CDR3: TGTGCCAGCAGCCAGGAACTTCCTAACTATGGCTACACCTTC.

This rearrangement joins TRBV23-1 to TRBJ2-7; D remains ambiguous. TRBV23-1 is identified as an open reading frame with a role that is uncertain. V lost 6 bases, J lost 4 bases, and 4 bases lay in between. The CDR3 loop spans 10 amino acids. The CDR3 bases are TGCGCCAGCAGGACTTACGAGCAGTACTTC. This encodes CASRTYEQYF.

By sample fraction, this clone is medium-sized. J is TRBJ1-1 and V is TRBV29-1; D perhaps matches TRBD1 (5 bases). The CDR3 loop spans 12 amino acids. Germline V gene data show CDR1 as SQVTM and CDR2 as ANQGSEA. With 1 base removed from V and 5 bases from J, the gap between germline ends came to 8 bases. CDR3 DNA sequence: TGCAGCGTTGAAGGAGGGGTGACTGAAGCTTTCTTT. Amino acid sequence: CSVEGGVTEAFF.

V usage is TRBV30 and J usage is TRBJ1-2, with D maybe TRBD1 (5 bases). The CDR3 runs to 15 residues. Germline CDR1 is GTSNPN and CDR2 is SVGIG (reference sequence). The V gene lost 2 bases and the J gene lost 0 bases, with 13 bases spanning the gap. This CDR3 is CAWSPPGGANYGYTF. The CDR3 DNA sequence: TGTGCCTGGAGTCCCCCGGGGGGAGCTAACTATGGCTACACCTTC.

This chain links TRBV27 with TRBJ2-7, with TRBD1 identical over 9 bases. Germline loops: CDR1 MNHEY, CDR2 SMNVEV (reference sequence). V trimming: 7 bases; J trimming: 0 bases; junction bases outside the gene matches: 4. The CDR3 is 14 residues long. The CDR3 protein is CASTRDRASYEQYF. CDR3 in DNA: TGTGCCAGCACCCGGGACAGGGCCTCCTACGAGCAGTACTTC.

The chain has TRBV11-2 and TRBJ1-1; D is undetermined. The V end was cut by 5 bases, the J end by 1 base, with 11 bases between. Germline CDR1 and CDR2: SGHAT and FQNNGV. This CDR3 has 14 amino acids. The CDR3 is CASSPYDTNTEAFF. CDR3 DNA: TGTGCCAGCAGCCCATATGACACGAACACTGAAGCTTTCTTT.

The chain's CDR3 is CSADSQETQYF. CDR3 nucleotides: TGCAGCGCAGACAGTCAAGAGACCCAGTACTTC. The V and J genes are TRBV29-1 and TRBJ2-5; weak D call: TRBD1 (5 bases). Trimming removed 7 bases from V and 2 bases from J, with 8 bases in between. This CDR3 comprises 11 residues. Germline CDR1 reads SQVTM; CDR2 reads ANQGSEA.

This clone was recorded once. This chain joins TRBV5-1 and TRBJ1-2; tentative D call: TRBD1 (6 bases). The CDR3 runs 15 residues. CDR1 and CDR2 from the germline V gene are SGHRS and YFSETQ. Deletions cut 4 bases from V and 7 bases from J, with 20 bases between. Here the CDR3 DNA reads TGCGCCAGCAGCCCCCAACAGGGTAATCTAGTTGGCTACACCTTC. Encoded protein: CASSPQQGNLVGYTF.

V gene TRBV6-5 combines with J gene TRBJ2-5, with D perhaps TRBD1 (6 bases). V lost 0 bases, J lost 6 bases, and 17 bases lay in between. Germline loops: CDR1 MNHEY, CDR2 SVGAGI. This CDR3 is 16 amino acids long. This CDR3 is CASSYSLQGGRKTQYF. Here the CDR3 DNA reads TGTGCCAGCAGTTACTCCCTTCAAGGGGGTAGGAAGACCCAGTACTTC.

The chain combines TRBV2 with TRBJ1-1; D not certain. The germline gives CDR1 SNHLY, CDR2 FYNNEI. V lost 8 bases to trimming and J lost 3 bases, with 7 bases between them. The CDR3 covers 11 residues. In nucleotides, the CDR3 is TGTGCCAGCGGGGTGGACACTGAAGCTTTCTTT. Encoded protein: CASGVDTEAFF.

V usage is TRBV5-1 and J usage is TRBJ2-7; 7 bases agree with TRBD1. Trimming removed 4 bases from V and 6 bases from J; junction bases left unmatched: 7. There are 13 residues in the CDR3. The germline CDR1 and CDR2 sequences are SGHRS and YFSETQ. Here the CDR3 DNA reads TGCGCCAGCAGCACCGTGACAGGGACCGAGCAGTACTTC. The encoded protein is CASSTVTGTEQYF.

The V and J genes are TRBV5-6 and TRBJ1-3; perhaps TRBD1 as D (5 bases). The CDR3 covers 17 residues. V was shortened by 3 bases and J by 4 bases, with 20 bases between the two germline ends. Germline V CDR1 and CDR2: SGHDT, YYEEEE. CDR3 DNA: TGTGCCAGCAGCTCAGGTGGGGGACTGTTGCGGGGAAACACCATATATTTT. This sequence encodes CASSSGGGLLRGNTIYF.

This clone was seen a handful of times. The chain has TRBV7-9 and TRBJ2-2, with D possibly being TRBD2 (5 bases). The CDR3 is 13 residues long. Germline CDR1 and CDR2: SEHNR and FQNEAQ (reference sequence). The V gene lost 3 bases and the J gene lost 7 bases, with 9 bases spanning the gap. In DNA form, the CDR3 reads TGTGCCAGCAGCTTCGCGGGTGGCGGGGAGCTGTTTTTT. Its protein is CASSFAGGGELFF.

This clone was observed once. The chain links TRBV5-5 to TRBJ1-4; 7 nucleotides line up with TRBD1. V shed 4 bases and J 4 bases; nucleotides not matched to a gene: 7. CDR1 is SGHKS, CDR2 YYEKEE, per germline (reference sequence). CDR3 length: 15 amino acids. The CDR3 nucleotides are TGTGCCAGCAGCCTGGGGACAGACATTAATGAAAAACTGTTTTTT. It translates to CASSLGTDINEKLFF. Full variable domain (missing parts from reference TRBV5-5 and TRBJ1-4): DAGVTQSPTHLIKTRGQQVTLRCSPISGHKSVSWYQQVLGQGPQFIFQYYEKEERGRGNFPDRFSARQFPNYSSELNVNALLLGDSALYLCASSLGTDINEKLFFGSGTQLSVL.

The chain couples TRBV27 to TRBJ2-2; D gene unclear. Trimming left V 3 bases short and J 7 bases short, with 9 bases between. This CDR3 contains 13 residues. Per germline, CDR1 MNHEY and CDR2 SMNVEV (reference sequence). The CDR3 nucleotides are TGTGCCAGCAGTTTCGGAAATAACGGGGAGCTGTTTTTT. This codes for CASSFGNNGELFF.

This clone showed up just a few times. The rearrangement joins TRBV6-6 to TRBJ1-5; D is ambiguous. The germline V gene encodes CDR1 MNHNY and CDR2 SVGAGI (reference sequence). The CDR3 contains 13 residues. V dropped 2 bases and J dropped 3 bases, with 5 bases sitting between them. The CDR3 nucleotides read TGTGCCAGCAGTTACAGGGACAATCAGCCCCAGCATTTT. Protein: CASSYRDNQPQHF.

DNA of the CDR3: TGTGCCAGCAGAGCCTACGGGAACTCACCCCTCCACTTT. This translates into CASRAYGNSPLHF. This chain links TRBV25-1 with TRBJ1-6, with no clear D. Germline values: CDR1 MGHDK, CDR2 SYGVNS. V was clipped by 6 bases and J by 10 bases, with 13 bases between them. The CDR3 extends over 13 amino acids.

This chain links TRBV10-3 with TRBJ1-1; D gene unclear. The V and J ends lost 0 bases and 10 bases respectively, with 12 bases between them. From germline, CDR1 is ENHRY and CDR2 SYGVKD. The CDR3 totals 13 residues. As DNA, the CDR3 is TGTGCCATCAGTGAGTCGGTCGAGATCGGAGCTTTCTTT. As protein: CAISESVEIGAFF.

This clone was seen only once. This chain links TRBV7-2 with TRBJ2-7, with D possibly being TRBD2 (6 bases). The CDR3 runs to 14 residues. The germline V gene encodes CDR1 SGHTA and CDR2 FQGNSA. Trimming removed 1 base from V and 6 bases from J, with 13 bases in between. For the CDR3, the DNA is TGTGCCAGCAGCTTAGTTTGGGGGGACGGCGAGCAGTACTTC. It codes for CASSLVWGDGEQYF.

This clone was counted between two and nine times. The rearrangement links TRBV5-4 to TRBJ1-2; D remains unclear. Trimming took 1 base from V and 8 from J, leaving 15 bases between them. CDR1 and CDR2 from the germline V gene are SGHNT and YYREEE (reference sequence). The CDR3 is 14 residues long. CDR3 in DNA: TGTGCCAGCAGCTTGCTTAGTCAGGTCGGGGGCTACACCTTC. The encoded protein is CASSLLSQVGGYTF. The full variable domain, completed using reference TRBV5-4 and TRBJ1-2, is ETGVTQSPTHLIKTRGQQVTLRCSSQSGHNTVSWYQQALGQGPQFIFQYYREEENGRGNFPPRFSGLQFPNYSSELNVNALELDDSALYLCASSLLSQVGGYTFGSGTRLTVV.

This clone occurred once. The chain links TRBV21-1 to TRBJ1-1; the tabulated D call, TRBD1, remains unverified against the DNA. TRBV21-1 is assigned pseudogene status. CDR3 length: 17 amino acids. In DNA form, the CDR3 reads TGTGCCAGCAGCAATTTAGACAGGGGGCAGGAAAACACTGAAGCTTTCTTT. Its protein product is CASSNLDRGQENTEAFF.

Notes on this clone: Other DNA sequences in this sample translate to the same CDR3. The rearrangement joins TRBV9 to TRBJ1-3, with D uncertain. Trimming pared 1 base from V and 0 bases from J, leaving 5 bases between. Germline V lookup: CDR1 SGDLS, CDR2 YYNGEE. The CDR3 runs to 14 residues. The CDR3 DNA reads TGTGCCAGCAGCGTAACGGACTCTGGAAACACCATATATTTT. It encodes CASSVTDSGNTIYF. Together with reference TRBV9 and TRBJ1-3, the CDR3 gives the full variable domain: DSGVTQTPKHLITATGQRVTLRCSPRSGDLSVYWYQQSLDQGLQFLIQYYNGEERAKGNILERFSAQQFPDLHSELNLSSLELGDSALYFCASSVTDSGNTIYFGEGSWLTVV.

The CDR3 DNA follows: TGTGCCAGCTCACCTACAGGTCCAAAGAGGAACACTGAAGCTTTCTTT. Translated: CASSPTGPKRNTEAFF. V gene TRBV18 combines with J gene TRBJ1-1; maybe TRBD1 (5 bases). V was clipped by 3 bases and J by 1 base, with 15 bases between them. Germline V gives CDR1 KGHSH, CDR2 LQKENI. The CDR3 contains 16 residues.